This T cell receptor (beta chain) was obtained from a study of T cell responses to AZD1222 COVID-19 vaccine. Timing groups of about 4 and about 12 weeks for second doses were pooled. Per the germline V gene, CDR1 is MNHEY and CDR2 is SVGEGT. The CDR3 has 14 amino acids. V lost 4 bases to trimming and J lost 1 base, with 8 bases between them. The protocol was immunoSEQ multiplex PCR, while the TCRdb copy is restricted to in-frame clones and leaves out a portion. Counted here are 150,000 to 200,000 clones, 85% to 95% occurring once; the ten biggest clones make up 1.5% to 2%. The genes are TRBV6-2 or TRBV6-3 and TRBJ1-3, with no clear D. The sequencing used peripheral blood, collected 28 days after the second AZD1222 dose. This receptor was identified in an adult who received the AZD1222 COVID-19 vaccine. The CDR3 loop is CASSSRQSGNTIYF. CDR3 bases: TGTGCCAGCAGTTCCCGCCAATCTGGAAACACCATATATTTT.